The 25 T cell receptor beta chains below all came from one sample that was sequenced in a study of a mutant IDH1 vaccine in newly diagnosed glioma. The data were produced by immunoSEQ multiplex PCR, yet TCRdb's version contains in-frame clones alone and is incomplete. The data show 9,500 to 12,000 clones, 80% to 90% seen once. Time point noted: week 5, during vaccination. In the vaccine, a single dose held 300 ug of the mutant IDH1 20-mer peptide, along with topical imiquimod. What these receptors recognize is not known. Material: PBMCs, obtained from a glioma patient whose treatment included an IDH1 peptide vaccine. Source of these receptors: a woman between 40 and 50 years old with glioma. Some clones in this sample may be carry-over from other donors' samples.

This chain connects TRBV21-1 to TRBJ2-7; the tabulated D call, TRBD1, remains unverified against the DNA. TRBV21-1 is a known pseudogene. This CDR3 comprises 13 residues. The CDR3 region is CASSNRQGYEQYF. Written as DNA, the CDR3 is TGTGCCAGCAGCAACCGCCAGGGCTACGAGCAGTACTTC.

V is TRBV11-2 and J is TRBJ1-2; TRBD1 is a possible D gene (5 bases). Germline CDR1 reads SGHAT; CDR2 reads FQNNGV. The V and J ends lost 1 base and 4 bases respectively, with 13 bases between them. This CDR3 has 15 amino acids. The CDR3 bases are TGTGCCAGCAGCTTAGCCCTGAGGCAGGGCTATGGCTACACCTTC. It translates to CASSLALRQGYGYTF.

A note on this clone: A read error may produce the germline difference seen at one junction end. The chain carries TRBV2 and TRBJ2-7; no clear D gene. The CDR3 contains 13 residues. From germline, CDR1 is SNHLY and CDR2 FYNNEI. CDR3 protein: CASREARVSEQYF. CDR3 bases: TGTGCCAGCAGAGAAGCCCGGGTGAGCGAGCAGTACTTC.

The gene calls are TRBV10-3 and TRBJ2-7; D not resolved. Germline-derived CDR1 and CDR2 are ENHRY and SYGVKD. Trimming cost V 0 bases and J 6 bases, with 9 bases left between them. The CDR3 runs 13 residues. CDR3 nucleotides: TGTGCCATCAGTGAGTCACTCCCTGGCGAGCAGTACTTC. This codes for CAISESLPGEQYF.

The V gene is TRBV20-1, the J gene TRBJ2-1; D is ambiguous. Deletions cut 6 bases from V and 7 bases from J, with 10 bases between. Germline CDR1 DFQATT, CDR2 SNEGSKA (reference sequence). This CDR3 has 11 amino acids. The CDR3 spells CSAVAGNEQFF. The CDR3, as DNA: TGCAGTGCGGTAGCTGGTAATGAGCAGTTCTTC.

The chain uses TRBV6-6 and TRBJ1-1; 8 bases map to TRBD1. Germline values: CDR1 MNHNY, CDR2 SVGAGI (reference sequence). CDR3 length: 14 residues. V dropped 0 bases and J dropped 7; count of bases not matched to a gene: 4. CDR3 nucleotide sequence: TGTGCCAGCAGTTACTCGGGGACAGGCTTTGAAGCTTTCTTT. As protein: CASSYSGTGFEAFF.

This chain connects TRBV7-9 to TRBJ1-1, with 7 bases aligning to TRBD1. The junction had 1 base not matched to a gene; V was cut back by 1 base and J by 2 bases. Looked up from germline, CDR1 is SEHNR and CDR2 is FQNEAQ (reference sequence). This CDR3 region has 14 residues. The CDR3 spells CASSLGTGNTEAFF. The CDR3 DNA reads TGTGCCAGCAGCTTAGGGACAGGAAACACTGAAGCTTTCTTT.

The CDR3 loop reads CASTDRGGGTTDTQYF. CDR3 coding DNA: TGTGCCAGTACCGACCGAGGAGGGGGGACCACAGATACGCAGTATTTT. V is TRBV19 and J is TRBJ2-3; possibly TRBD1 or TRBD2 for D (6 bases each). Germline CDR1 is LNHDA and CDR2 is SQIVND (reference sequence). Trimming removed 7 bases at V and 2 bases at J, with 19 bases between. CDR3 length: 16 residues.

This chain links TRBV6-1 with TRBJ1-1, with D unresolved. There are 12 residues in the CDR3. V was clipped by 2 bases and J by 7 bases, with 8 bases between them. Per the germline V gene, CDR1 is MNHNS and CDR2 is SASEGT. The CDR3 DNA reads TGTGCCAGCAGTGAACTCTACGGTGAAGCTTTCTTT. Translated, it gives CASSELYGEAFF.

The chain joins TRBV7-2 to TRBJ1-6, with D possibly TRBD1 on 5 matching bases. Germline values: CDR1 SGHTA, CDR2 FQGNSA. This CDR3 spans 15 amino acids. The germline V and J ends were trimmed by 5 bases and 12 bases, with 20 bases remaining between them. As DNA, the CDR3 is TGTGCCAGCAGCGGAGGGACCACGCTCTGGGAACCCCTCCACTTT. Protein: CASSGGTTLWEPLHF.

The rearrangement joins TRBV20-1 to TRBJ2-7, with no clear D. Deletions cut 3 bases from V and 4 bases from J, with 7 bases between. CDR3 length: 11 amino acids. CDR1 is DFQATT and CDR2 is SNEGSKA in the germline V gene (reference sequence). Written as DNA, the CDR3 is TGCAGTGCTAGTCTAGGGTACGAGCAGTACTTC. It encodes CSASLGYEQYF.

The chain uses TRBV19 and TRBJ2-5; D is perhaps TRBD1 (6 bases). V lost 3 bases and J 4 bases, leaving 12 bases between the germline ends. The germline V gene encodes CDR1 LNHDA and CDR2 SQIVND (reference sequence). This CDR3 spans 14 amino acids. Here the CDR3 DNA reads TGTGCCAGTAGTATGAACAGGGTTGCAGAGACCCAGTACTTC. Translated: CASSMNRVAETQYF.

V gene TRBV7-9 combines with J gene TRBJ2-1; 7 bases are a match to TRBD2. The CDR3 is made up of 17 amino acids. V was clipped by 3 bases and J by 10 bases; unmatched bases: 18. The germline gives CDR1 SEHNR, CDR2 FQNEAQ (reference sequence). The CDR3 loop reads CASSFTLLTSRFREQFF. DNA for the CDR3: TGTGCCAGCAGCTTCACCCTCCTGACTAGCCGGTTTAGGGAGCAGTTCTTC.

This sequence joins TRBV5-1 and TRBJ1-1, with D possibly being TRBD1 (5 bases). Trimming removed 0 bases from V and 0 bases from J, with 12 bases in between. The CDR3 spans 16 residues. Germline values: CDR1 SGHRS, CDR2 YFSETQ. This CDR3 reads CASSLVGGAMNTEAFF. As DNA, the CDR3 is TGCGCCAGCAGCTTGGTGGGTGGGGCGATGAACACTGAAGCTTTCTTT.

The chain recombines TRBV15 with TRBJ1-3, with D possibly being TRBD1 (6 bases). The CDR3 is 16 residues long. Germline V CDR1 and CDR2: LNHNV, YYDKDF (reference sequence). V was trimmed by 0 bases and J by 3 bases, leaving 12 bases between them. This CDR3 is CATSREGGLVGNTIYF. As DNA, the CDR3 is TGTGCCACCAGCAGAGAGGGGGGGCTGGTTGGAAACACCATATATTTT.

The chain recombines TRBV19 with TRBJ1-2; D not certain. Between the trimmed V and J ends, which lost 3 bases and 0 bases, there was a span of 14 bases. CDR1 is LNHDA and CDR2 is SQIVND in the germline V gene (reference sequence). This CDR3 is 16 amino acids long. The chain's CDR3 is CASSIDPDDSNYGYTF. The CDR3 coding sequence is TGTGCCAGTAGTATTGATCCGGACGATTCTAACTATGGCTACACCTTC.

The CDR3 region is CASSLSWFRGRAPGSTDTQYF. DNA of the CDR3: TGTGCCAGCAGTTTATCGTGGTTTCGGGGGAGAGCCCCTGGAAGCACAGATACGCAGTATTTT. The chain carries TRBV27 and TRBJ2-3; weak D call: TRBD2 (6 bases). V lost 0 bases and J 0 bases, leaving 25 bases between the germline ends. This CDR3 is built from 21 residues. Germline V CDR1 and CDR2: MNHEY, SMNVEV (reference sequence).

This chain links TRBV18 with TRBJ1-5; D is undetermined. The CDR3 spans 15 residues. V was pared by 0 bases and J by 5 bases, with 11 bases between. Germline values: CDR1 KGHSH, CDR2 LQKENI. In nucleotides, the CDR3 is TGTGCCAGCTCACCACCATCTGGGCGAGATCAGCCCCAGCATTTT. This gives the protein CASSPPSGRDQPQHF.

V is TRBV29-1 and J is TRBJ1-3; no clear D gene. V was pared by 5 bases and J by 0 bases, with 11 bases between. The CDR3 contains 14 residues. Germline V CDR1 and CDR2: SQVTM, ANQGSEA. The CDR3 spells CSVSGFSSGNTIYF. CDR3 coding DNA: TGCAGCGTTTCCGGCTTCAGCTCTGGAAACACCATATATTTT.

CDR3 DNA sequence: TGTGCCAGCAGCCACGGAGTCGACTCTGGAAACACCATATATTTT. This codes for CASSHGVDSGNTIYF. The chain joins TRBV11-2 to TRBJ1-3; D not resolved. Germline V gene lookup returns CDR1 SGHAT and CDR2 FQNNGV. Trimming stripped 5 bases from V and 0 bases from J, with 11 bases between. The CDR3 totals 15 residues.

The genes are TRBV6-6 and TRBJ2-5, with a tentative D call TRBD2 (7 bases). This CDR3 region has 14 residues. V lost 6 bases and J 9 bases, leaving 20 bases between the germline ends. CDR1 and CDR2 (germline): MNHNY, SVGAGI (reference sequence). In DNA form, the CDR3 reads TGTGCCAGCAGCAAGCGGGAACAGGGAGTCGCCCAGTACTTC. It yields the protein CASSKREQGVAQYF.

The chain has TRBV19 and TRBJ2-2, with 9 bases fitting TRBD2. The CDR3 has 15 residues. Germline-derived CDR1 and CDR2 are LNHDA and SQIVND (reference sequence). V shed 3 bases and J 4 bases; nucleotides not matched to a gene: 3. The DNA for the CDR3 is TGTGCCAGTAGTATGTCTAGCGGGACCACCGGGGAGCTGTTTTTT. Encoded protein: CASSMSSGTTGELFF.

V is TRBV27 and J is TRBJ1-1; D perhaps matches TRBD1 (6 bases). This CDR3 has 17 residues. With 3 bases removed from V and 1 base from J, the gap between germline ends came to 18 bases. Germline V gives CDR1 MNHEY, CDR2 SMNVEV (reference sequence). The CDR3 nucleotides read TGTGCCAGCAGTTTTATCGGCCGGGACACCGGGAACACTGAAGCTTTCTTT. Translation gives CASSFIGRDTGNTEAFF.

The rearrangement links TRBV28 to TRBJ2-1; TRBD2 aligns across 10 bases. This CDR3 is built from 15 residues. CDR1 and CDR2 (germline): MDHEN, SYDVKM. V lost 3 bases, J lost 10 bases, and 9 bases stayed unmatched. The CDR3 DNA is TGTGCCAGCAGTTTGGCTCTAGCGGGAGTAGCAGAGCAGTTCTTC. Residues: CASSLALAGVAEQFF.

The chain links TRBV7-2 to TRBJ1-4, with a tentative D call TRBD1 (5 bases). Germline V gene sequence: CDR1 SGHTA, CDR2 FQGNSA. Trimming pared 4 bases from V and 8 bases from J, leaving 8 bases between. The CDR3 runs 12 residues. The CDR3 DNA reads as TGTGCCAGCAGCTCCCCAGGGGAAAAACTGTTTTTT. It is translated as CASSSPGEKLFF.